This T cell receptor (beta chain) derives from a study of blood T cell repertoires in COVID-19. As for the study in general: COVID-19 samples, acute and convalescent, were from the United States, Italy and Spain. Sample material is recorded as cDNA or gDNA derived from T cells, B-cell-depleted T cells, or PBMCs.

As originally analysed: Quantification of nucleated cells was approximated via reference gene primer amplification. Clones were read by immunoSEQ multiplex PCR, and TCRdb kept only the in-frame ones, dropping some. Clone size and V and J calls were adopted from that table, with D and trimming inferred from the DNA. This sample has more than 200,000 clones, with more than 75% found just once. V was shortened by 3 bases and J by 4 bases, with 10 bases between the two germline ends. CDR3 length: 15 amino acids. Germline values: CDR1 SGHAT, CDR2 FQNNGV. The TCR originated in a man aged 45-65 years with acute or convalescent COVID-19. Sequencing was performed on peripheral blood. V usage is TRBV11-2 and J usage is TRBJ2-6; weak D call: TRBD1 (6 bases). The CDR3 DNA follows: TGTGCCAGCAGCTTTAAGGGGGTCGGGGCCAACGTCCTGACTTTC. As protein: CASSFKGVGANVLTF.